This TCR beta chain was sequenced in a study of blood T cells in healthy people across ages. The second PCR ran about 6 to 12 cycles with a sample-barcoded 5' primer and J-beta primers. A single record per CDR3 protein comes from TCRdb applying MiXCR to the 5' RACE reads. The sample lists some 760,000 distinct CDR3 sequences, around 25% occurring once. The germline CDR1 and CDR2 sequences are DFQATT and SNEGSKA (reference sequence). The CDR3 consists of 15 residues. This same sample was also taken into another study, of T cells of mothers and their children.

Sequences were obtained from blood. The source of this sequence is a boy aged 5-17 years in good health. The rearrangement joins TRBV20-1 to TRBJ2-5; D might be TRBD2 (5 bases). The DNA end is a closer match to TRBJ2-7, so the J assignment may be wrong. This CDR3 is CSARDLTRGLYEQYF. The CDR3 nucleotides read TGCAGTGCTAGAGATCTAACTAGAGGTTTATACGAGCAGTACTTC.